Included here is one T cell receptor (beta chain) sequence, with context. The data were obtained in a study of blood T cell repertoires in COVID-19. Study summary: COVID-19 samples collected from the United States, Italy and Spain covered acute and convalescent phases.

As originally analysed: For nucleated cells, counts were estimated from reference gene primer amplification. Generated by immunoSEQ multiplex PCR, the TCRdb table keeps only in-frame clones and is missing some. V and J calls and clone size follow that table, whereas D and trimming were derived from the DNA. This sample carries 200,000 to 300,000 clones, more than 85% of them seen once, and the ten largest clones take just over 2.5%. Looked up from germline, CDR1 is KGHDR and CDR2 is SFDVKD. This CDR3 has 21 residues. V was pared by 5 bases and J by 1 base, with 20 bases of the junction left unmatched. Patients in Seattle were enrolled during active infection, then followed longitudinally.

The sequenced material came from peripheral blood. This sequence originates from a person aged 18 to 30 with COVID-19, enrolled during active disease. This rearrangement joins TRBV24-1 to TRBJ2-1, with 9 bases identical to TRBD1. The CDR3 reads CATSGNRPGQGDGKSYNEQFF. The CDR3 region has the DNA TGTGCCACCAGTGGTAACCGGCCGGGACAGGGTGATGGTAAGTCCTACAATGAGCAGTTCTTC.